These 25 T cell receptor beta chains were sequenced from one sample in a study of low-dose radiotherapy and immunotherapy resistance in tumors. The sample's time point: after trial treatment. Treatment defined: LDRT plus nivolumab, ipilimumab, low-dose cyclophosphamide and aspirin (RACIN trial). TRAV and TRBV primers primed cDNA for both TCRalpha and TCRbeta. TCRs were amplified for roughly 22 PCR cycles with a constant-region primer and V-primer adapter. Each CDR3 protein gets one entry after TCRdb re-called the reads with MiXCR. The sample records 60,000 or so distinct CDR3 sequences, about 23% being singletons. The source was PBMCs, collected after low-dose radiotherapy plus immunotherapy. These receptors came from a male donor with prostate cancer.

The table lists this clonotype with many counts. The rearrangement links TRBV7-9 to TRBJ2-1; unclear D gene. From germline, CDR1 is SEHNR and CDR2 FQNEAQ (reference sequence). Between the trimmed V and J ends, which lost 3 bases and 3 bases, there was a span of 6 bases. The CDR3 extends over 13 amino acids. The CDR3 is CASSFSNYNEQFF. CDR3 nucleotides: TGTGCCAGCAGCTTCAGCAACTACAATGAGCAGTTCTTC.

This clonotype was seen only a few times. The chain joins TRBV7-9 to TRBJ2-7; D unclear. The germline V and J ends were trimmed by 7 bases and 4 bases, with 8 bases remaining between them. The CDR3 totals 11 residues. In germline, CDR1 is SEHNR, CDR2 FQNEAQ (reference sequence). The CDR3 region is CASTLGYEQYF. CDR3 in DNA: TGTGCCAGCACCTTGGGTTACGAGCAGTACTTC.

This clonotype appeared a few times. The chain recombines TRBV5-4 with TRBJ2-5; weak D call: TRBD1 (6 bases). The CDR3 is 15 amino acids. Germline CDR1 is SGHNT and CDR2 is YYREEE (reference sequence). V lost 4 bases, J lost 1 base, and 14 bases lay in between. The CDR3 here is CASSLGQTSQETQYF. CDR3 nucleotides: TGTGCCAGCAGCCTCGGACAGACAAGCCAAGAGACCCAGTACTTC.

The V and J genes are TRBV5-1 and TRBJ2-7; D may correspond to TRBD1 or TRBD2 (5 bases each). The CDR3 consists of 16 residues. Trimming stripped 4 bases from V and 2 bases from J, with 19 bases between. Germline values: CDR1 SGHRS, CDR2 YFSETQ. The chain's CDR3 is CASSGDAGTPAYEQYF. For the CDR3, the DNA is TGCGCCAGCAGCGGAGACGCCGGGACCCCAGCCTACGAGCAGTACTTC.

At least ten counts were recorded for this clonotype. This chain uses TRBV29-1 with TRBJ1-5; D perhaps matches TRBD1 (5 bases). Germline values: CDR1 SQVTM, CDR2 ANQGSEA. The CDR3 has 13 residues. V lost 5 bases and J 3 bases, leaving 11 bases between the germline ends. The CDR3 loop reads CSVRRDDNQPQHF. The CDR3 nucleotides read TGCAGCGTTCGCAGGGACGACAATCAGCCCCAGCATTTT.

As to this clonotype: A far larger clone is off by one base, so a read error is likely. The CDR3 loop is CASSQEGKGQVPYEQFF. The CDR3 DNA is TGCGCCAGCAGCCAAGAAGGAAAAGGACAAGTACCCTACGAGCAGTTCTTC. The chain employs TRBV4-3 and TRBJ2-1; possibly TRBD1 for D (5 bases). V shed 0 bases and J shed 10 bases, with 22 bases lying between them. Per germline, CDR1 LGHNA and CDR2 YSLEER. The CDR3 is made up of 17 amino acids.

About this clonotype: A read error is possible here, since a much larger clone lies one base away. The V gene is TRBV19, the J gene TRBJ2-1, with 8 bases matching TRBD2. The CDR3 consists of 16 residues. After removal of 5 bases from V and 9 bases from J, the junction contained 15 bases not matched to a gene. From germline, CDR1 is LNHDA and CDR2 SQIVND (reference sequence). CDR3 sequence: CASSLPPSGSLSEQFF. The CDR3 DNA reads as TGTGCCAGTAGTTTACCCCCCAGCGGGAGTCTCTCTGAGCAGTTCTTC.

This clonotype has at least ten counts. The chain uses TRBV7-2 and TRBJ2-7; 8 bases agree with TRBD2. Germline lookup yields CDR1 SGHTA and CDR2 FQGNSA. The CDR3 sequence is 18 residues long. The V segment lost 1 base and the J segment 4 bases; nucleotides outside the gene matches: 15. In nucleotides, the CDR3 is TGTGCCAGCAGCTTAGATTCGGGACTAGTGAGATTTAGGTACGAGCAGTACTTC. It codes for CASSLDSGLVRFRYEQYF.

This clonotype appeared many times. The gene calls are TRBV7-9 and TRBJ2-3, with D possibly matching TRBD2 (6 bases). The CDR3 length is 15 residues. CDR1 and CDR2 from the germline V gene are SEHNR and FQNEAQ (reference sequence). The V gene lost 3 bases and the J gene lost 0 bases, with 10 bases spanning the gap. CDR3 loop: CASSFGGYSTDTQYF. The CDR3 region has the DNA TGTGCCAGCAGCTTCGGGGGATATAGCACAGATACGCAGTATTTT.

This clonotype showed up many times. The V gene is TRBV27, the J gene TRBJ1-2, with 7 positions matching TRBD1. The CDR3 has 15 residues. Germline CDR1 is MNHEY and CDR2 is SMNVEV (reference sequence). After removal of 5 bases from V and 2 bases from J, the junction contained 8 bases not matched to a gene. In DNA, the CDR3 is TGTGCCAGCAGTCCAACGACAGGGCCCAACTATGGCTACACCTTC. Amino acid sequence: CASSPTTGPNYGYTF.

This clonotype was seen ten or more times. The chain couples TRBV20-1 to TRBJ1-2; 12 bases are shared with TRBD1. The V gene end was trimmed by 3 bases and the J gene end by 2 bases; junction bases not matched to a gene: 4. The CDR3 totals 15 residues. CDR1 is DFQATT and CDR2 is SNEGSKA in the germline V gene (reference sequence). Here the CDR3 DNA reads TGCAGTGCTAGGTCGGGACAGGGGGCAAACTATGGCTACACCTTC. This codes for CSARSGQGANYGYTF.

This clonotype has ten or more counts. The genes are TRBV5-1 and TRBJ2-7, with TRBD1 matching 9 bases. The CDR3 has 14 residues. CDR1 is SGHRS, CDR2 YFSETQ, per germline. V lost 5 bases to trimming and J lost 2 bases; unmatched junction nucleotides: 5. The CDR3 DNA reads TGCGCCAGCAGGGGGGGGGACAGGGCCTACGAGCAGTACTTC. As protein: CASRGGDRAYEQYF.

The sample holds many counts of this clonotype. The chain links TRBV30 to TRBJ2-2; a weak D match, TRBD2 (6 bases). Trimming took off 3 bases at V and 8 bases at J, with 13 bases between the two ends. The CDR3 spans 13 residues. Germline V gene data show CDR1 as GTSNPN and CDR2 as SVGIG (reference sequence). Here the CDR3 DNA reads TGTGCCTGGAGAGGAGGAGGGTCGGGGGAGCTGTTTTTT. This gives the protein CAWRGGGSGELFF.

This clonotype appeared many times. The germline gene is not matched at one end of the junction; a read error may be the cause. This chain joins TRBV7-2 and TRBJ2-7; TRBD2 might be the D (7 bases). Germline V gives CDR1 SGHTA, CDR2 FQGNSA. CDR3 size: 14 residues. The DNA of the CDR3 is TGTGCCAGCAGCTTAGCGGGGGGGCTAAACGAGCAGCACTTC. Translated: CASSLAGGLNEQHF.

This clonotype was recorded at least ten times. V usage is TRBV6-6 and J usage is TRBJ2-7; D unresolved. The germline V gene has CDR1 MNHNY and CDR2 SVGAGI (reference sequence). V dropped 5 bases and J dropped 7 bases, with 18 bases sitting between them. The CDR3 loop spans 14 amino acids. CDR3 nucleotides: TGTGCCAGCAGTGAACCCGGACGGGCTAGGGAGCAGTACTTC. Residues: CASSEPGRAREQYF.

This clonotype was seen more than once but under ten times. With only one base between it and a far larger clone, this is likely a read error. CDR3 sequence: CASSSSGSGVYNEQYF. The CDR3, as DNA: TGTGCCAGCAGTTCCTCGGGTAGCGGGGTGTACAATGAGCAGTACTTC. This chain connects TRBV6-2 or TRBV6-3 to TRBJ2-7; 8 bases align to TRBD2. Unmatched junction bases numbered 15, after V lost 4 bases and J lost 7 bases. This CDR3 spans 16 amino acids. Germline V gives CDR1 MNHEY, CDR2 SVGEGT.

This clonotype was seen at least ten times. The V gene is TRBV4-1, the J gene TRBJ2-3; a weak D match, TRBD2 (6 bases). V was pared by 0 bases and J by 5 bases, with 15 bases between. The germline V gene encodes CDR1 MGHRA and CDR2 YSYEKL. The CDR3 runs to 16 residues. The CDR3 bases are TGCGCCAGCAGCCAAGATTTGACGGGAGTTTTAGATACGCAGTATTTT. Protein sequence: CASSQDLTGVLDTQYF.

The V call is TRBV7-2, the J call TRBJ2-3; 9 bases agree with TRBD1. The junction had 6 bases not matched to a gene; V was cut back by 5 bases and J by 3 bases. Germline CDR1 is SGHTA and CDR2 is FQGNSA. This CDR3 has 15 amino acids. The CDR3 bases are TGTGCCAGCAGCGACGACAGGGGGAATACAGATACGCAGTATTTT. This translates into CASSDDRGNTDTQYF.

The V and J genes are TRBV4-1 and TRBJ2-7; TRBD2 agrees at 14 bases. This CDR3 is built from 21 residues. Per the germline V gene, CDR1 is MGHRA and CDR2 is YSYEKL. V shed 5 bases and J 2 bases; nucleotides not matched to a gene: 20. CDR3 bases: TGCGCCAGCAGCTCCCCCGGGACTACCCAAGAGACTAGCGGGGGGGCCTACGAGCAGTACTTC. It codes for CASSSPGTTQETSGGAYEQYF.

This clonotype was counted many times. The chain uses TRBV7-2 and TRBJ2-5, with D hard to call. CDR1 is SGHTA, CDR2 FQGNSA, per germline. V lost 2 bases, J lost 5 bases, and 3 bases lay in between. CDR3 length: 11 amino acids. The CDR3 loop is CASSLSETQYF. Written as DNA, the CDR3 is TGTGCCAGCAGCTTATCGGAGACCCAGTACTTC.

This clonotype was recorded at least ten times. The V gene is TRBV9, the J gene TRBJ2-1, with D possibly matching TRBD2 (5 bases). V was cut by 0 bases and J by 1 base, with 14 bases left in between. This CDR3 region has 17 residues. Germline V gene lookup returns CDR1 SGDLS and CDR2 YYNGEE. CDR3 nucleotide sequence: TGTGCCAGCAGCGTAGGCTCCGAGCGGTTTTCCTACAATGAGCAGTTCTTC. Translated, it gives CASSVGSERFSYNEQFF.

Notes on this clonotype: This likely stems from a read error, as it lies one base from a far larger clone. In DNA, the CDR3 is TGTGCCAGCAGCCCTGTCACAAATAGCAATCAGCCCCAGCATTTT. Amino acid sequence: CASSPVTNSNQPQHF. The rearrangement uses TRBV6-8 and TRBJ1-5, with unresolved D. The V gene lost 6 bases and the J gene lost 0 bases, with 12 bases spanning the gap. The CDR3 has 15 residues. Germline CDR1 reads MNHGY; CDR2 reads SAAAGT.

A word on this clonotype: A far larger clone is one nucleotide away, so this likely arose from a read error. CDR3 residues: CASSESESEQFF. The DNA of the CDR3 is TGTGCCAGCAGTGAGTCGGAGAGTGAGCAGTTCTTC. The chain joins TRBV6-2 or TRBV6-3 to TRBJ2-1, with D hard to call. Trimming left V 5 bases short and J 9 bases short, with 11 bases between. Germline V CDR1 and CDR2: MNHEY, SVGEGT. This CDR3 comprises 12 residues.

The sample holds a few counts of this clonotype. The genes are TRBV7-2 and TRBJ1-5; no reliable D call. CDR1 is SGHTA and CDR2 is FQGNSA in the germline V gene. CDR3 size: 17 residues. With 1 base removed from V and 9 bases from J, the gap between germline ends came to 22 bases. CDR3 protein: CASSLDNPIGRRRPQHF. The CDR3 region has the DNA TGTGCCAGCAGCTTAGATAACCCCATAGGCAGGCGACGGCCCCAGCATTTT.

This clonotype was picked up many times. This chain links TRBV6-5 with TRBJ1-5; possibly TRBD1 for D (5 bases). Looked up from germline, CDR1 is MNHEY and CDR2 is SVGAGI. This CDR3 has 14 residues. The V end lost 6 bases, the J end lost 6 bases, and 15 bases lay between the germline ends. CDR3 DNA: TGTGCCAGCAGAGATGCAGGGTTTAGTCAGCCCCAGCATTTT. It specifies CASRDAGFSQPQHF.